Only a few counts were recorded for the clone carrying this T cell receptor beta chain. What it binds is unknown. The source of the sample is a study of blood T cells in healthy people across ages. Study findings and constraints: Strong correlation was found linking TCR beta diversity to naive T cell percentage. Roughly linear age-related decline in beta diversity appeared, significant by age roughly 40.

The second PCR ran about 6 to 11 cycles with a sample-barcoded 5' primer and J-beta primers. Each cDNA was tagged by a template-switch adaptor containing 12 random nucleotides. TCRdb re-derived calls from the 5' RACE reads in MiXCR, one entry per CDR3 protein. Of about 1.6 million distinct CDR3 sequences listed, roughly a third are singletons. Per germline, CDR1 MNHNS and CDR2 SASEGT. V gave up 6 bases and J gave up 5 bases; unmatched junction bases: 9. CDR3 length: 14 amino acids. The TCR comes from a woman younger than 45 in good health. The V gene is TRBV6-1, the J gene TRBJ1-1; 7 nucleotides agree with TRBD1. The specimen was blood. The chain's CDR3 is CASSLTGSVTEAFF. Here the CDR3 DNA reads TGTGCCAGCAGCTTGACAGGGTCTGTGACTGAAGCTTTCTTT.